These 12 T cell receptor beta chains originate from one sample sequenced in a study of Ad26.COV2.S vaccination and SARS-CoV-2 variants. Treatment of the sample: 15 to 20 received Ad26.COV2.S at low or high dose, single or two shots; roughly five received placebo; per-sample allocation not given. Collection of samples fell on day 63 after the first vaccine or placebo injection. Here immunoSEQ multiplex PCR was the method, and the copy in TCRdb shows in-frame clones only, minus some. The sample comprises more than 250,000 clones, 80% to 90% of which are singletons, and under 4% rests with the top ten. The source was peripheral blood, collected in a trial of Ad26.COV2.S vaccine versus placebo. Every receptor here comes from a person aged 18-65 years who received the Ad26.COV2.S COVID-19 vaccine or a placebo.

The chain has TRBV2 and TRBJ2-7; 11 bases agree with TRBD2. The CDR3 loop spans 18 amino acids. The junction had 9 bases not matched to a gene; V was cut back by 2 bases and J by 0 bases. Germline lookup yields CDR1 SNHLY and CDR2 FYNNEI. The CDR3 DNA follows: TGTGCCAGCAGTGAACGGGCTAGCGGGGGGCTTCGCTCCTACGAGCAGTACTTC. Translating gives CASSERASGGLRSYEQYF.

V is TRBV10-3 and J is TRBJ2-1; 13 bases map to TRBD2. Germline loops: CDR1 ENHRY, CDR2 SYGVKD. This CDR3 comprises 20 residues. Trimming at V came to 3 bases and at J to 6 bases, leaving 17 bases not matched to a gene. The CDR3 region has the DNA TGTGCCATCAGTGATAATCCTGGACTAGCGGGAGTCACAGTCTCCAATGAGCAGTTCTTC. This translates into CAISDNPGLAGVTVSNEQFF.

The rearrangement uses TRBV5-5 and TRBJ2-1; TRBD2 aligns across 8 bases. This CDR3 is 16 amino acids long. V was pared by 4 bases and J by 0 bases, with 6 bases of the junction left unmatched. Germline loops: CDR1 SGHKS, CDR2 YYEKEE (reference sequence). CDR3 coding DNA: TGTGCCAGCAGCCGCCCTAGCGGGCTCTCCTACAATGAGCAGTTCTTC. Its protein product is CASSRPSGLSYNEQFF.

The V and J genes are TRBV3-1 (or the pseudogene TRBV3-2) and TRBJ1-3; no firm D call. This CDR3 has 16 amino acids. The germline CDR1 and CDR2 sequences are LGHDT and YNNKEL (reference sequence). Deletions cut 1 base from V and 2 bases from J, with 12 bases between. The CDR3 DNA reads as TGTGCCAGCAGCCAAGCCCAGGTTGGGACTGGAAACACCATATATTTT. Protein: CASSQAQVGTGNTIYF.

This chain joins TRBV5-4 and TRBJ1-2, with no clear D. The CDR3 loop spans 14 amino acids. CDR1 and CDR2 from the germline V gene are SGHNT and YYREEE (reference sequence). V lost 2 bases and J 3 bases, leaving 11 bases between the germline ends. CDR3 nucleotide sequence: TGTGCCAGCAGCTTTTCGCGGTTCGACTATGGCTACACCTTC. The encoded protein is CASSFSRFDYGYTF.

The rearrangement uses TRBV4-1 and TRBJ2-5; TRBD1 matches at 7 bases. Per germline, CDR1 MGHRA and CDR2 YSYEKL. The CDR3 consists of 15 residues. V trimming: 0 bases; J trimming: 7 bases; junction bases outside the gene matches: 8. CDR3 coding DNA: TGCGCCAGCAGCCAAGATGCGTCAGGGGGTGCGACCCAGTACTTC. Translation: CASSQDASGGATQYF.

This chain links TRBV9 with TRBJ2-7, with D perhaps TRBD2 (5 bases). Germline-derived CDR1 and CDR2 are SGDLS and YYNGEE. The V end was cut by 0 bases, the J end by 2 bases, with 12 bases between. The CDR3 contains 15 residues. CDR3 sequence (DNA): TGTGCCAGCAGCGTAGAGGAGGCAGGCACCTACGAGCAGTACTTC. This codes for CASSVEEAGTYEQYF.

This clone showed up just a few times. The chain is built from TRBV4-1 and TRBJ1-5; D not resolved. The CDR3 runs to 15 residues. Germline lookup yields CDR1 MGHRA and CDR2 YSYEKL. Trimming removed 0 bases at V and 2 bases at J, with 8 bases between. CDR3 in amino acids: CASSQDRAGNQPQHF. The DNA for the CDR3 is TGCGCCAGCAGCCAAGATCGCGCAGGCAATCAGCCCCAGCATTTT.

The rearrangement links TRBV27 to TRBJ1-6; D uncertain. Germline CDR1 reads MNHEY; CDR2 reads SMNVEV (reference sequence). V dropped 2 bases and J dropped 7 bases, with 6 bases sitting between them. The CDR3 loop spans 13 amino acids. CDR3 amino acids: CASSLARNSPLHF. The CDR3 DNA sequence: TGTGCCAGCAGTTTAGCACGAAATTCACCCCTCCACTTT.

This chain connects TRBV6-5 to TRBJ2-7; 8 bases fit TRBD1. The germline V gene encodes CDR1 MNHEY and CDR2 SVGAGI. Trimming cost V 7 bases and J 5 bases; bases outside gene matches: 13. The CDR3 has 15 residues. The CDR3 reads CASTPGTGIRNEQYF. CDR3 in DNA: TGTGCCAGCACCCCAGGGACAGGTATTAGGAACGAGCAGTACTTC.

The CDR3 sequence: CASSLARGDNEQFF. In DNA, the CDR3 is TGTGCCAGCAGCTTAGCCCGTGGGGACAATGAGCAGTTCTTC. J is TRBJ2-1 and V is TRBV7-8, with no clear D. The V gene's germline CDR1 is SGHVS and CDR2 FQNEAQ. Trimming removed 0 bases at V and 5 bases at J, with 8 bases between. This CDR3 contains 14 residues.

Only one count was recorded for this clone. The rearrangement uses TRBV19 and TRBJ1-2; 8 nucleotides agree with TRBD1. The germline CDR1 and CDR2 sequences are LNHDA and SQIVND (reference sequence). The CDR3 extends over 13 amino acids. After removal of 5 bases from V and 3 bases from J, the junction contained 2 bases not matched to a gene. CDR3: CASSEQGDYGYTF. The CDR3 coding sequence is TGTGCCAGTAGTGAACAGGGGGACTATGGCTACACCTTC.